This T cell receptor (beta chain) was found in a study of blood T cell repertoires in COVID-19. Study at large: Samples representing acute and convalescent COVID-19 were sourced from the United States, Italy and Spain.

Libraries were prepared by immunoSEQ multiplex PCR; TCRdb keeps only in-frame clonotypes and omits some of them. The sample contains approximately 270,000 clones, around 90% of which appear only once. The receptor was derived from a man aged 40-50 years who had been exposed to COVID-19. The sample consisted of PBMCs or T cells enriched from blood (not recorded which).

CDR3 bases: TGTGCCAGCAGCGTAGTAGGGAGAGATGGCTACACCTTC. Residues: CASSVVGRDGYTF. The chain has TRBV9 and TRBJ1-2; D gene uncertain. The CDR3 contains 13 residues. Germline CDR1 reads SGDLS; CDR2 reads YYNGEE. With 0 bases removed from V and 6 bases from J, the gap between germline ends came to 9 bases.